The 26 T cell receptor beta chains below were found in one sample sequenced in a study of blood T cell repertoires in COVID-19. Repertoires were generated with immunoSEQ multiplex PCR, while TCRdb's copy carries only in-frame clones and drops some. Here the sample spans 14,000 to 15,000 clones, around 85% being singletons. The specimen sequenced was peripheral blood. These receptors all come from a human donor in a cohort sampled during active COVID-19.

This clone has just one count. V and J are TRBV4-3 and TRBJ2-5; 8 bases align to TRBD1. The J segment lost 4 bases and the V segment lost 0 bases, leaving 1 base of the junction unmatched. CDR1 and CDR2 (germline): LGHNA, YSLEER. The CDR3 spans 14 residues. The CDR3 DNA reads as TGCGCCAGCAGCCAAGATGGACAGGGAGAGACCCAGTACTTC. Amino acids: CASSQDGQGETQYF.

V is TRBV6-6 and J is TRBJ1-5, with a possible D match to TRBD1 (5 bases). Germline loops: CDR1 MNHNY, CDR2 SVGAGI (reference sequence). The CDR3 length is 16 residues. V was clipped by 6 bases and J by 2 bases, with 17 bases between them. CDR3 sequence (DNA): TGTGCCAGCAGCCTTGGGGGGGTCTATGGCAATCAGCCCCAGCATTTT. Protein: CASSLGGVYGNQPQHF.

The chain joins TRBV28 to TRBJ2-7, with D maybe TRBD1 (6 bases). The V and J ends lost 9 bases and 5 bases respectively, with 23 bases between them. The CDR3 loop spans 15 amino acids. The germline V gene has CDR1 MDHEN and CDR2 SYDVKM. This CDR3 reads CASPTSQGLDDEQYF. Written as DNA, the CDR3 is TGTGCCAGTCCCACATCCCAGGGGTTGGATGACGAGCAGTACTTC.

The rearrangement uses TRBV5-1 and TRBJ2-3; 8 bases line up with TRBD1. Trimming cost V 5 bases and J 1 base; bases outside gene matches: 6. Germline-derived CDR1 and CDR2 are SGHRS and YFSETQ. The CDR3 is made up of 15 amino acids. Written as DNA, the CDR3 is TGCGCCAGCAGTCTAGGGACAGGTGGCACAGATACGCAGTATTTT. Translated, it gives CASSLGTGGTDTQYF. The full variable domain, with the rest looked up from reference TRBV5-1 and TRBJ2-3, is KAGVTQTPRYLIKTRGQQVTLSCSPISGHRSVSWYQQTPGQGLQFLFEYFSETQRNKGNFPGRFSGRQFSNSRSEMNVSTLELGDSALYLCASSLGTGGTDTQYFGPGTRLTVL.

This chain links TRBV7-2 with TRBJ2-3; the match to TRBD2 covers 13 bases. CDR1 and CDR2 (germline): SGHTA, FQGNSA. There are 17 residues in the CDR3. Trimming took 5 bases from V and 5 from J; bases not matched to a gene: 10. As DNA, the CDR3 is TGTGCCAGCAGCGGACGGACTAGCGGGGGAATCGGAGATACGCAGTATTTT. Its translation is CASSGRTSGGIGDTQYF. Filled out from reference TRBV7-2 and TRBJ2-3, the complete variable domain reads GAGVSQSPSNKVTEKGKDVELRCDPISGHTALYWYRQSLGQGLEFLIYFQGNSAPDKSGLPSDRFSAERTGGSVSTLTIQRTQQEDSAVYLCASSGRTSGGIGDTQYFGPGTRLTVL.

The rearrangement links TRBV9 to TRBJ2-1, with D possibly being TRBD2 (5 bases). The CDR3 spans 13 residues. V shed 0 bases and J shed 9 bases, with 10 bases lying between them. Germline V gene lookup returns CDR1 SGDLS and CDR2 YYNGEE. The CDR3 protein is CASSVDGVREQFF. The CDR3 DNA reads TGTGCCAGCAGCGTAGACGGGGTACGTGAGCAGTTCTTC.

The V and J genes are TRBV29-1 and TRBJ2-5, with 7 bases lining up with TRBD1. The V and J ends lost 5 bases and 5 bases, in that order; junction bases with no gene match: 8. CDR1 and CDR2 from the germline V gene are SQVTM and ANQGSEA. This CDR3 region has 13 residues. The CDR3 DNA sequence: TGCAGCGTTAGAAGAGGGGGCGGGGAGACCCAGTACTTC. Its protein is CSVRRGGGETQYF.

The chain is built from TRBV7-9 and TRBJ1-1, with 8 nucleotides matching TRBD1. The CDR3 length is 16 residues. Germline lookup yields CDR1 SEHNR and CDR2 FQNEAQ (reference sequence). Trimming cost V 4 bases and J 0 bases; bases outside gene matches: 7. CDR3 sequence (DNA): TGTGCCAGCAGCTCGAACAGGGGGTTTATGAACACTGAAGCTTTCTTT. It codes for CASSSNRGFMNTEAFF.

The chain links TRBV9 to TRBJ2-5; tentative D call: TRBD2 (5 bases). Germline assignment: CDR1 SGDLS and CDR2 YYNGEE. Trimming shortened V by 0 bases and J by 4 bases, and 13 bases separated the two germline ends. CDR3 length: 15 residues. The CDR3 here is CASSVEVGVGETQYF. In nucleotides, the CDR3 is TGTGCCAGCAGCGTAGAAGTCGGGGTCGGAGAGACCCAGTACTTC.

This clone has more than one count but fewer than ten. V and J are TRBV18 and TRBJ2-1; 10 positions match TRBD2. Per germline, CDR1 KGHSH and CDR2 LQKENI. V gave up 3 bases and J gave up 6 bases; unmatched junction bases: 11. The CDR3 sequence is 17 residues long. In DNA form, the CDR3 reads TGTGCCAGCTCACCCCTCCTTGGAAGCGGGGGGGGCAATGAGCAGTTCTTC. As protein: CASSPLLGSGGGNEQFF.

The J gene is TRBJ2-2, the V gene TRBV18; TRBD1 matches at 11 bases. The CDR3 totals 18 residues. V lost 3 bases to trimming and J lost 5 bases; unmatched junction nucleotides: 11. The germline gives CDR1 KGHSH, CDR2 LQKENI. The CDR3, as DNA: TGTGCCAGCTCACCTCGGACAGGGGGCTTTGGTGGAACCGGGGAGCTGTTTTTT. As protein: CASSPRTGGFGGTGELFF.

The chain joins TRBV7-2 to TRBJ1-3, with TRBD1 identical over 8 bases. This CDR3 spans 15 amino acids. Germline CDR1 reads SGHTA; CDR2 reads FQGNSA. The trim removed 5 bases at V and 4 bases at J, leaving 7 bases unmatched. CDR3 sequence reads: CASSTRGLGGNTIYF. As DNA, the CDR3 is TGTGCCAGCAGCACCAGGGGGCTCGGGGGAAACACCATATATTTT.

The chain joins TRBV9 to TRBJ2-3; a possible D gene is TRBD2 (7 bases). V was clipped by 1 base and J by 5 bases, with 17 bases between them. The CDR3 is 16 amino acids. Looked up from germline, CDR1 is SGDLS and CDR2 is YYNGEE. Here the CDR3 DNA reads TGTGCCAGCAGCGTATTTCGGGGGGCCGGGATAGATACGCAGTATTTT. This sequence encodes CASSVFRGAGIDTQYF. Looking up the rest from reference TRBV9 and TRBJ2-3 gives the full variable domain: DSGVTQTPKHLITATGQRVTLRCSPRSGDLSVYWYQQSLDQGLQFLIQYYNGEERAKGNILERFSAQQFPDLHSELNLSSLELGDSALYFCASSVFRGAGIDTQYFGPGTRLTVL.

This chain connects TRBV3-1 (or the pseudogene TRBV3-2) to TRBJ1-5, with D unclear. Germline CDR1 reads LGHDT; CDR2 reads YNNKEL (reference sequence). The CDR3 spans 13 residues. Trimming took 3 bases from V and 5 from J, leaving 8 bases between them. The CDR3 reads CASSHAQDQPQHF. The CDR3 DNA is TGTGCCAGCAGCCATGCCCAGGATCAGCCCCAGCATTTT.

The gene calls are TRBV7-9 and TRBJ1-6; no clear D gene. Trimming left V 1 base short and J 7 bases short, with 14 bases between. This CDR3 spans 16 amino acids. The germline gives CDR1 SEHNR, CDR2 FQNEAQ (reference sequence). This CDR3 is CASSLGPSTWNSPLHF. The CDR3 coding sequence is TGTGCCAGCAGCTTAGGCCCGTCGACATGGAATTCACCCCTCCACTTT.

The chain carries TRBV4-2 and TRBJ2-7; possibly TRBD1 for D (6 bases). Per the germline V gene, CDR1 is LGHNA and CDR2 is YNFKEQ. V was pared by 1 base and J by 6 bases, with 13 bases between. This CDR3 comprises 14 residues. The chain's CDR3 is CASSQGGPGGEQYF. The CDR3, as DNA: TGTGCCAGCAGCCAAGGGGGGCCCGGTGGCGAGCAGTACTTC.

This clone appeared a single time. The V and J genes are TRBV3-1 (or the pseudogene TRBV3-2) and TRBJ2-3, with D possibly being TRBD1 (6 bases). The CDR3 is made up of 20 amino acids. Looked up from germline, CDR1 is LGHDT and CDR2 is YNNKEL (reference sequence). This CDR3 is CATPTPWGELGGYSTDTQYF. CDR3 nucleotide sequence: TGTGCAACCCCCACCCCATGGGGTGAATTAGGGGGTTACAGCACAGATACGCAGTATTTT.

V is TRBV6-5 and J is TRBJ2-5, with 7 positions matching TRBD2. This CDR3 spans 12 amino acids. Losses at the gene ends were 6 bases for V and 5 bases for J; bases not matched to a gene: 3. Germline V gene data show CDR1 as MNHEY and CDR2 as SVGAGI. The CDR3 here is CASRLGRETQYF. CDR3 sequence (DNA): TGTGCCAGCAGACTCGGGAGGGAGACCCAGTACTTC.

This clone was observed a few times. V and J are TRBV4-3 and TRBJ1-5, with TRBD1 identical over 7 bases. The CDR3 has 14 residues. J lost 9 bases, V lost 1 base, and 6 bases had no gene match. CDR1 LGHNA and CDR2 YSLEER come from the germline V gene. CDR3: CASSQGVGGVPQHF. DNA of the CDR3: TGCGCCAGCAGCCAAGGCGTAGGGGGCGTGCCCCAGCATTTT.

The rearrangement links TRBV4-1 to TRBJ1-1; 9 bases fit TRBD1. CDR1 MGHRA and CDR2 YSYEKL come from the germline V gene. This CDR3 contains 14 residues. Trimming cost V 3 bases and J 11 bases; bases outside gene matches: 10. The CDR3 loop reads CASSHLTGTGRAFF. CDR3 nucleotides: TGCGCCAGCAGCCACCTGACCGGGACAGGGCGGGCTTTCTTT.

The rearrangement links TRBV15 to TRBJ1-2; weak D call: TRBD1 (6 bases). This CDR3 comprises 17 residues. V was cut by 4 bases and J by 3 bases, with 21 bases left in between. Germline lookup yields CDR1 LNHNV and CDR2 YYDKDF (reference sequence). CDR3 DNA: TGTGCCACCAGCAAATCAAAAATGGCAGGGGTCGACTATGGCTACACCTTC. This sequence encodes CATSKSKMAGVDYGYTF.

The chain couples TRBV6-5 to TRBJ1-2, with 7 bases matching TRBD1. Germline V lookup: CDR1 MNHEY, CDR2 SVGAGI. The CDR3 is 13 residues long. Losses at the gene ends were 0 bases for V and 8 bases for J; bases not matched to a gene: 3. CDR3 DNA sequence: TGTGCCAGCAGTTACTCCGGGACAGACGGCTACACCTTC. Residues: CASSYSGTDGYTF.

The chain employs TRBV3-1 (or the pseudogene TRBV3-2) and TRBJ2-2; D gene uncertain. Germline CDR1 reads LGHDT; CDR2 reads YNNKEL (reference sequence). V lost 1 base, J lost 0 bases, and 3 bases lay in between. The CDR3 sequence is 14 residues long. The CDR3 region is CASSQGPNTGELFF. CDR3 sequence (DNA): TGTGCCAGCAGCCAAGGGCCGAACACCGGGGAGCTGTTTTTT.

The gene calls are TRBV6-5 and TRBJ2-7; D perhaps matches TRBD1 (5 bases). Germline loops: CDR1 MNHEY, CDR2 SVGAGI. CDR3 length equals 11 residues. V lost 6 bases and J 5 bases, leaving 8 bases between the germline ends. CDR3 residues: CASRQAHEQYF. The CDR3 coding sequence is TGTGCCAGCAGACAGGCCCACGAGCAGTACTTC.

This chain links TRBV7-8 with TRBJ2-2; the D gene is possibly TRBD1 (5 bases). There are 15 residues in the CDR3. The V end lost 5 bases, the J end lost 5 bases, and 15 bases lay between the germline ends. Per germline, CDR1 SGHVS and CDR2 FQNEAQ. CDR3 sequence (DNA): TGTGCCAGCAGCCCGTTGACAGAACCTACCGGGGAGCTGTTTTTT. This translates into CASSPLTEPTGELFF.

This clone was seen a few times. The chain carries TRBV3-1 (or the pseudogene TRBV3-2) and TRBJ2-5, with 12 bases that match TRBD1. Germline loops: CDR1 LGHDT, CDR2 YNNKEL (reference sequence). The CDR3 runs to 14 residues. The V and J ends lost 6 bases and 5 bases, in that order; junction bases with no gene match: 4. CDR3 loop: CASSRDRGRETQYF. DNA of the CDR3: TGTGCCAGCAGTCGGGACAGGGGGCGGGAGACCCAGTACTTC.